This T cell receptor beta chain was recovered during a study of post-analysis software for immune sequencing data. For the study at large: In terms of disease course, relapsing-remitting, secondary progressive and progressive-relapsing multiple sclerosis were included.

This clonotype was recorded many times. The antigen is not known. cDNA libraries of TCR beta carried unique molecular identifiers. Input amounts of 1 to 10 million T cells were used. These gave around 500,000 cDNA molecules, so each molecule approximated one T cell. TCRdb processed the PCR reads anew with MiXCR; each CDR3 protein has one entry. Altogether over 150,000 distinct CDR3 sequences are present, roughly 30% being singletons, with the ten largest covering more than 1.3%. The study, taken as a whole, reports: Those with multiple sclerosis, the patient group, showed significantly lower normalized Chao1 diversity than controls. Samples from a shared batch, those prepared together, strongly co-clustered by F measure.

The sequenced material came from blood. The receptor's source is a girl aged 5-17 years with multiple sclerosis.

This chain's CDR3 is CASSETSGGSYNEQFF. The CDR3 DNA reads TGTGCCAGCAGTGAGACTAGCGGGGGAAGCTACAATGAGCAGTTCTTC. The chain carries TRBV6-1 and TRBJ2-1, with TRBD2 matching over 12 bases. V shed 3 bases, J shed 3 bases, and the junction held 3 bases outside the gene matches. Germline V gives CDR1 MNHNS, CDR2 SASEGT. The CDR3 runs 16 residues.